The entry below gives a single TCR beta chain sequence along with its context. Sequencing used immunoSEQ multiplex PCR; TCRdb keeps in-frame clones, though not all of them. Of roughly 440,000 clones listed, approximately 90% are singletons. The data are from a study of blood T cell repertoires in COVID-19. The sample taken for sequencing was peripheral blood. The receptor was isolated from a woman in her fifties or sixties with COVID-19, enrolled during active disease.

DNA for the CDR3: TGTGCCAGCAGCCGACGCACGGGCAGGGCCTCCGGGGAGCTGTTTTTT. This sequence encodes CASSRRTGRASGELFF. The V call is TRBV14, the J call TRBJ2-2; D possibly corresponds to TRBD1 (5 bases). The germline gives CDR1 SGHDN, CDR2 FVKESK. V lost 4 bases and J lost 6, with 18 bases in between. The CDR3 contains 16 residues.